This entry lists 19 T cell receptor beta chains sequenced from one sample in a study of blood T cell repertoires in COVID-19. TCRdb's table, derived via immunoSEQ multiplex PCR, lists solely in-frame clones and lacks some. This table holds about 88,000 clones, about 88% found once. The sample taken for sequencing was peripheral blood. The origin of the receptors is a woman of 80 years or more with active COVID-19.

This clone turned up a few times. The chain uses TRBV9 and TRBJ2-6; tentatively, D is TRBD1 (7 bases). In germline, CDR1 is SGDLS, CDR2 YYNGEE. V was trimmed by 0 bases and J by 0 bases, leaving 13 bases between them. The CDR3 runs 18 residues. The CDR3 region is CASSVGRQGGSGANVLTF. CDR3 nucleotides: TGTGCCAGCAGCGTAGGTCGGCAGGGGGGCTCTGGGGCCAACGTCCTGACTTTC.

This chain uses TRBV6-6 with TRBJ2-7, with a weak D call TRBD1 (5 bases). Trimming removed 4 bases from V and 3 bases from J, with 10 bases in between. The CDR3 spans 13 residues. The germline CDR1 and CDR2 sequences are MNHNY and SVGAGI (reference sequence). This CDR3 reads CASSSRALYEQYF. The DNA of the CDR3 is TGTGCCAGCAGTTCCAGGGCCCTCTACGAGCAGTACTTC.

This chain joins TRBV6-1 and TRBJ1-1; the D is unclear. The ends were cut back, 2 bases at V and 4 bases at J, with 14 bases in the middle. The CDR3 contains 15 residues. The germline gives CDR1 MNHNS, CDR2 SASEGT. The DNA for the CDR3 is TGTGCCAGCAGTGAAAGAGGGAGGCGGGTCACTGAAGCTTTCTTT. Its translation is CASSERGRRVTEAFF.

The rearrangement uses TRBV2 and TRBJ2-7; perhaps TRBD1 as D (5 bases). The CDR3 totals 12 residues. Germline V gene sequence: CDR1 SNHLY, CDR2 FYNNEI. The V and J ends lost 7 bases and 3 bases respectively, with 10 bases between them. CDR3 sequence: CASTRQHYEQYF. As DNA, the CDR3 is TGTGCCAGCACAAGACAGCACTACGAGCAGTACTTC.

The chain combines TRBV24-1 with TRBJ2-1; a weak D match, TRBD2 (6 bases). The CDR3 loop spans 17 amino acids. Germline V gene data show CDR1 as KGHDR and CDR2 as SFDVKD. The V end lost 9 bases, the J end lost 1 base, and 21 bases lay between the germline ends. CDR3 sequence (DNA): TGTGCCACCTCAACGGTCGGGACTCCAAGGTCCTACAATGAGCAGTTCTTC. Translation: CATSTVGTPRSYNEQFF.

This clone was observed a single time. The V call is TRBV21-1, the J call TRBJ2-4; the table's D call, TRBD2, has no DNA check behind it. TRBV21-1 is assigned pseudogene status. This CDR3 spans 14 amino acids. This CDR3 reads CASPARAAKNIQYF. CDR3 coding DNA: TGTGCCAGCCCGGCGCGGGCGGCCAAAAACATTCAGTACTTC.

This clone was seen more than once but under ten times. The V call is TRBV2, the J call TRBJ1-4; 8 bases line up with TRBD1. The germline CDR1 and CDR2 sequences are SNHLY and FYNNEI. The V segment lost 4 bases and the J segment 5 bases; nucleotides outside the gene matches: 3. The CDR3 extends over 14 amino acids. CDR3 region: CASSADRENEKLFF. The CDR3 nucleotides are TGTGCCAGCAGTGCGGACAGGGAGAATGAAAAACTGTTTTTT.

The chain links TRBV5-1 to TRBJ1-1; weak D call: TRBD1 (6 bases). The germline gives CDR1 SGHRS, CDR2 YFSETQ. Trimming removed 1 base from V and 5 bases from J, with 12 bases in between. CDR3 size: 14 residues. In DNA, the CDR3 is TGCGCCAGCAGCTTGTCAGGGGAGGGGACTGAAGCTTTCTTT. It translates to CASSLSGEGTEAFF.

This chain connects TRBV5-4 to TRBJ2-7, with TRBD1 identical over 9 bases. Germline V gene data show CDR1 as SGHNT and CDR2 as YYREEE (reference sequence). The CDR3 consists of 16 residues. Losses at the gene ends were 0 bases for V and 2 bases for J; bases not matched to a gene: 6. The CDR3, as DNA: TGTGCCAGCAGCTTGGGCGGGACAGGGAGTGCCTACGAGCAGTACTTC. Protein sequence: CASSLGGTGSAYEQYF.

The V and J genes are TRBV16 and TRBJ1-1; TRBD1 might be the D (6 bases). This CDR3 has 14 amino acids. The V gene lost 2 bases and the J gene lost 0 bases, with 7 bases spanning the gap. From germline, CDR1 is KGHSY and CDR2 FQNENV. The CDR3 loop is CASSQNRVNTEAFF. The CDR3 DNA reads as TGTGCCAGCAGCCAAAACAGGGTGAACACTGAAGCTTTCTTT.

This chain joins TRBV6-6 and TRBJ1-6; D is unclear. The CDR3 is made up of 15 amino acids. Trimming shortened V by 5 bases and J by 10 bases, and 18 bases separated the two germline ends. The germline CDR1 and CDR2 sequences are MNHNY and SVGAGI (reference sequence). The CDR3 nucleotides are TGTGCCAGCAGTCAGGACTTGGGAGTGGACTCACCCCTCCACTTT. Translating it yields CASSQDLGVDSPLHF.

The J gene is TRBJ2-3, the V gene TRBV28, with TRBD2 as a possible D gene (5 bases). Germline V gene lookup returns CDR1 MDHEN and CDR2 SYDVKM. The CDR3 has 14 residues. Trimming took 3 bases from V and 4 from J, leaving 11 bases between them. The CDR3 reads CASSLSLGADTQYF. For the CDR3, the DNA is TGTGCCAGCAGTTTGTCTTTGGGAGCAGATACGCAGTATTTT.

The chain couples TRBV7-2 to TRBJ2-1; 14 bases align to TRBD2. This CDR3 has 16 residues. V gave up 5 bases and J gave up 8 bases; unmatched junction bases: 8. Looked up from germline, CDR1 is SGHTA and CDR2 is FQGNSA. The CDR3: CASSIRWGLAGDEQFF. The CDR3 nucleotides are TGTGCCAGCAGCATAAGGTGGGGACTAGCGGGAGATGAGCAGTTCTTC.

J is TRBJ2-2 and V is TRBV4-2; D perhaps matches TRBD2 (5 bases). Between the trimmed V and J ends, which lost 5 bases and 2 bases, there was a span of 18 bases. The V gene's germline CDR1 is LGHNA and CDR2 YNFKEQ. The CDR3 is 17 residues long. The DNA for the CDR3 is TGTGCCAGCAGCTTGGTGAGCGGCCCTTTAAACACCGGGGAGCTGTTTTTT. Protein product: CASSLVSGPLNTGELFF.

This chain connects TRBV9 to TRBJ1-2; TRBD1 matches at 9 bases. The CDR3 is made up of 14 amino acids. V lost 0 bases to trimming and J lost 5 bases; unmatched junction nucleotides: 2. Per the germline V gene, CDR1 is SGDLS and CDR2 is YYNGEE. CDR3 residues: CASSVAGQGYGYTF. In DNA form, the CDR3 reads TGTGCCAGCAGCGTAGCGGGACAGGGTTATGGCTACACCTTC.

As to this clone: A junction end diverges from the germline sequence, so it may reflect a read error. V usage is TRBV5-1 and J usage is TRBJ1-3; D is perhaps TRBD1 (6 bases). Per the germline V gene, CDR1 is SGHRS and CDR2 is YFSETQ. The CDR3 totals 12 residues. Written as DNA, the CDR3 is TGCGCCAGCAGCTTGGAGGGGGGGCCCGCGCATTTT. It codes for CASSLEGGPAHF.

This chain joins TRBV5-1 and TRBJ1-1, with D perhaps matching TRBD1 (5 bases). The CDR3 spans 12 residues. Germline V gene lookup returns CDR1 SGHRS and CDR2 YFSETQ. V was clipped by 6 bases and J by 6 bases, with 12 bases between them. CDR3 sequence reads: CASNQGNSEAFF. In DNA form, the CDR3 reads TGCGCCAGCAACCAGGGAAATTCTGAAGCTTTCTTT.

About this clone itself: This sample includes further DNA sequences coding for the same CDR3. This rearrangement joins TRBV28 to TRBJ2-7, with 7 bases identical to TRBD1. Germline V gives CDR1 MDHEN, CDR2 SYDVKM. The V segment lost 1 base and the J segment 1 base; nucleotides outside the gene matches: 1. The CDR3 loop spans 14 amino acids. The CDR3 DNA sequence: TGTGCCAGCAGTTTATTACAGGGGTCCTACGAGCAGTACTTC. It yields the protein CASSLLQGSYEQYF.

This chain joins TRBV7-9 and TRBJ2-1; weak D call: TRBD2 (5 bases). This CDR3 contains 15 residues. Looked up from germline, CDR1 is SEHNR and CDR2 is FQNEAQ (reference sequence). V was trimmed by 5 bases and J by 0 bases, leaving 11 bases between them. The CDR3 spells CASSPLGSSYNEQFF. DNA of the CDR3: TGTGCCAGCAGCCCGCTTGGGAGCTCCTACAATGAGCAGTTCTTC.